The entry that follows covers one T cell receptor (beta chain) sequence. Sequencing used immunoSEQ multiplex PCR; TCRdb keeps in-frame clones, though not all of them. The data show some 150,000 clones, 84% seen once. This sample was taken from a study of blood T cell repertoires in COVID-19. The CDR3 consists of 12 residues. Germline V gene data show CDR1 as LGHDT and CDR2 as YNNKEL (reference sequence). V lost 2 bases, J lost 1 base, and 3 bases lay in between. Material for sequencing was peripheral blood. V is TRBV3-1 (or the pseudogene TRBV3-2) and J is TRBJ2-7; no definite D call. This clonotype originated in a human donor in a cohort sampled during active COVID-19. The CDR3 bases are TGTGCCAGCAGCCAATCTTCCTACGAGCAGTACTTC. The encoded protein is CASSQSSYEQYF.